This T cell receptor (beta chain) was sequenced in a study of control samples from healthy donors and cancer patients. There are 14 residues in the CDR3. Trimming removed 9 bases from V and 0 bases from J, with 13 bases in between. In germline, CDR1 is SNHLY, CDR2 FYNNEI. Measured with immunoSEQ multiplex PCR; TCRdb has only the in-frame clones, and not every one. The repertoire includes some 150,000 clones, roughly 93% of them detected once, and approximately 2.5% sits in the top ten. The rearrangement links TRBV2 to TRBJ2-3; D gene unclear. The sequence was collected from a man aged 50-60 years in good health. Sequenced sample: blood. The CDR3 DNA sequence: TGTGCCAGGACCCCTCGAACTAGCACAGATACGCAGTATTTT. Translating gives CARTPRTSTDTQYF.